The present TCR beta chain was sequenced within a study of T-cell reconstitution after alpha-beta-depleted transplantation in children (dated by TCRdb to 2016 to 2017). Turning to the overall study: The study quantitatively tracked T-cell immune reconstitution after TCRalphabeta/CD19-depleted allogeneic hematopoietic cell transplantation in children using TCR repertoire profiling.

In regard to this clonotype: Which antigen it targets is not known. There are no base qualities to consult, and no much larger clone falls within one base.

Reading from cysteine to phenylalanine, the CDR3 counts 15 amino acids. The CDR3 DNA has 45 bases and is translated from base 1. CDR1 is given as SEHNR and CDR2 as FQNEAQ, both from the germline V gene (reference sequence). For this chain, trimming is 5 bases at the V end and 7 bases at the J end, and the number of junction bases without a gene match is 11. Library method: PCR. Data came from an Illumina HiSeq 2500. TCR library preparation used molecular barcoding, with unique molecular identifiers applied to normalize quantification of the TCRbeta repertoire. Using fastp trimming at Q25 and MiXCR clonotype assembly, TCRdb reanalyzed the public sequencing data and kept in-frame beta chains. Each CDR3 protein gets just one entry, which takes the most common genes and DNA from the rows behind it. The sample table shows 450,000 to 600,000 distinct CDR3 sequences, and around a third are seen once. Roughly 2.5% of the sample rests with the top ten.

The clonotype originates from a human donor who donated a stem cell graft to a child with aplastic anemia. Source: PBMCs from the stem cell graft donor, taken from the stem cell graft. This sequence uses TRBV7-9 and TRBJ2-1; TRBD2 fits 7 bases in the junction. The nucleotide sequence reads as follows: TGTGCCAGCAGCGCATACTCTAGCGGACCTAATGAGCAGTTCTTC. Translated, this is CASSAYSSGPNEQFF.